This T cell receptor beta chain was recorded in a study of blood T cell repertoires in COVID-19. Background on the study: PBMCs, B-cell-depleted T cells, or T cells were the source of the cDNA or gDNA that made up the material.

Study processing details: Reference gene primers were amplified, and this amplification served to estimate nucleated cell counts. The assay was immunoSEQ multiplex PCR, and TCRdb's table has in-frame clones only and misses some. That table is the source of V, J and clone size, and D and trimming were worked out from the DNA. The sample lists tens of thousands of clones, roughly 90% occurring once. The germline V gene encodes CDR1 SGDLS and CDR2 YYNGEE. Trimming stripped 0 bases from V and 3 bases from J, with 4 bases between. There are 13 residues in the CDR3. The specimen sequenced was peripheral blood. The chain has TRBV9 and TRBJ1-3; no clear D. The origin of this receptor is a human donor in a cohort sampled during active COVID-19. CDR3 nucleotide sequence: TGTGCCAGCAGCGTAGGCGGTGGAAACACCATATATTTT. Protein sequence: CASSVGGGNTIYF. Filled out from reference TRBV9 and TRBJ1-3, the complete variable domain reads DSGVTQTPKHLITATGQRVTLRCSPRSGDLSVYWYQQSLDQGLQFLIQYYNGEERAKGNILERFSAQQFPDLHSELNLSSLELGDSALYFCASSVGGGNTIYFGEGSWLTVV.